Here is one TCR beta chain with its context. The data were taken from a study of blood T cell repertoires in COVID-19. Study as a whole: Collection of acute and convalescent COVID-19 samples took place in the United States, Italy and Spain. Nucleic acid was either cDNA or gDNA, and it came from T cells, B-cell-depleted T cells, or PBMCs.

Original data processing: By means of reference gene primer amplification, nucleated cell counts were estimated. Here immunoSEQ multiplex PCR was the method, and the copy in TCRdb shows in-frame clones only, minus some. That table supplies the V and J calls and clone size; D and trimming were determined from the DNA. The sample lists 60,000 to 70,000 clones, 65% to 90% occurring once. The sequence came from a woman aged 55-69 years with acute or convalescent COVID-19. The material sequenced was peripheral blood.

CDR3 loop: CASSQGQKIYEQYF. CDR3 sequence (DNA): TGTGCCAGCAGCCAAGGCCAGAAAATCTACGAGCAGTACTTC. This chain connects TRBV3-1 (or the pseudogene TRBV3-2) to TRBJ2-7, with D unclear. V lost 1 base to trimming and J lost 3 bases, with 10 bases between them. This CDR3 has 14 amino acids. CDR1 LGHDT and CDR2 YNNKEL come from the germline V gene (reference sequence).